The clone carrying this T cell receptor beta chain was found a few times. CDR1 SQVTM and CDR2 ANQGSEA come from the germline V gene. The CDR3 has 12 amino acids. Every donor provided roughly 10 milliliters of peripheral blood. Each sample gave at least 6.5 million isolated PBMCs. A second PCR, run for roughly 7 to 11 cycles, used a sample-barcoded 5' primer plus a J-beta primer mix. TCRdb processed the 5' RACE reads anew with MiXCR; each CDR3 protein has one entry. The sample has some 1.5 million distinct CDR3 sequences, 40% to 45% seen once. This record comes from a study of blood T cells in healthy people across ages.

The sample comprised blood. The source of this sequence is a woman between 18 and 29 years old in good health. The gene calls are TRBV29-1 and TRBJ2-3; 7 nucleotides line up with TRBD2. Written as DNA, the CDR3 is TGCAGTGCGGGGGTTCGCACAGATACGCAGTATTTT. This sequence encodes CSAGVRTDTQYF.